The clone carrying this T cell receptor (beta chain) showed up just a few times. Its antigen is unknown. The CDR3 extends over 12 amino acids. V was shortened by 5 bases and J by 6 bases, with 11 bases between the two germline ends. Per germline, CDR1 ENHRY and CDR2 SYGVKD. The sample belongs to a study of T-cell reconstitution after alpha-beta-depleted transplantation in children. Whole-study findings and limits: After one year, T-cell counts and TCRbeta diversity mostly came from new T cells. Diversity of TCRbeta at day 60 was high in some patients, arising from surviving recipient T cells and thymic progenitors. Where alpha-beta T cells came from about two months after transplant was reportedly several hundred expanded graft clones.

This sample's TCRbeta library carried unique molecular identifier barcodes. Via MiXCR, TCRdb re-called the PCR reads, giving one row per CDR3 protein. The table shows around 420,000 distinct CDR3 sequences, with about 17% occurring only once. Sample: PBMCs, mostly from graft donor cells, taken 360 days after TCRalphabeta/CD19-depleted stem cell transplant. The receptor was isolated from a boy under two years old who had a stem cell transplant for Wiskott-Aldrich syndrome, so the T cells may come from the graft donor. This chain uses TRBV10-3 with TRBJ2-7; D is ambiguous. The CDR3 reads CAISNSRVEQYF. The CDR3 DNA sequence: TGTGCCATCAGTAACTCAAGGGTCGAGCAGTACTTC.